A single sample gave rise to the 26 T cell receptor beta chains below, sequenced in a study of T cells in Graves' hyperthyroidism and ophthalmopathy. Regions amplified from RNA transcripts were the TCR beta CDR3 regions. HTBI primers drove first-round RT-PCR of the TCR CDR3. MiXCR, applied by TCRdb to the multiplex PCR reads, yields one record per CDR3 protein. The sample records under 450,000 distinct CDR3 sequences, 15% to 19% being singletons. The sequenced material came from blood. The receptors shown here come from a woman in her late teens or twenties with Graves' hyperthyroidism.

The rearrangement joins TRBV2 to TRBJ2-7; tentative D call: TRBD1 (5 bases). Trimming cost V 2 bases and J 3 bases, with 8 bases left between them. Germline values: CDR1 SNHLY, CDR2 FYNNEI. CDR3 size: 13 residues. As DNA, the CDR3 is TGTGCCAGCAGTGAATCCAGGGTCTACGAGCAGTACTTC. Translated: CASSESRVYEQYF.

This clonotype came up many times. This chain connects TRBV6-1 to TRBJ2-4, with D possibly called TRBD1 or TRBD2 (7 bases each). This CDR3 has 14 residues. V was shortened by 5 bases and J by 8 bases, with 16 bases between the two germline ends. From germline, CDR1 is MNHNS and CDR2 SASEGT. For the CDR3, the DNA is TGTGCCAGCAGTATGCAGGGGGGGGGCGACATTCAGTACTTC. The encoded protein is CASSMQGGGDIQYF.

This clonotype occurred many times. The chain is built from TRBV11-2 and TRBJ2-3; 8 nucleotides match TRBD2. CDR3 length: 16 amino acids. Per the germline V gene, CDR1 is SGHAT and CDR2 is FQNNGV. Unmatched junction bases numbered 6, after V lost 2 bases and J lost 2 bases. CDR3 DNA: TGTGCCAGCAGCTTACTAGCGGGCCTCCTCACAGATACGCAGTATTTT. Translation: CASSLLAGLLTDTQYF.

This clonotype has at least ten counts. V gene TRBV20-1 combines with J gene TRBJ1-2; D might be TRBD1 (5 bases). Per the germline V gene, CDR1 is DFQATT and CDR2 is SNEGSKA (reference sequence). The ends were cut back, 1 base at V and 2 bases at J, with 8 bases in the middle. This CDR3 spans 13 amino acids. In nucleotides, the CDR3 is TGCAGTGCTAGAGGAAGACAGAACTATGGCTACACCTTC. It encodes CSARGRQNYGYTF.

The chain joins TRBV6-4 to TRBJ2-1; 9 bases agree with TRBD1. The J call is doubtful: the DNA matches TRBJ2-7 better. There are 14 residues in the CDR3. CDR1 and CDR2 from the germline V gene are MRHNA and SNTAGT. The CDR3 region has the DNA TGTGCCAGCAGGCGGGACAGGGTTAACAATGAGCAGTACTTC. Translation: CASRRDRVNNEQYF.

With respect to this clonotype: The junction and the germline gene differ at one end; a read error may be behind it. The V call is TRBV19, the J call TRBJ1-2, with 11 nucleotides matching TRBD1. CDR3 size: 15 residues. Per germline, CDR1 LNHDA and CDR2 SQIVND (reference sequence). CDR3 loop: CASSISRTGGYGHTF. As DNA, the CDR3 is TGTGCCAGTAGTATTTCCAGGACAGGGGGCTATGGCCACACCTTC.

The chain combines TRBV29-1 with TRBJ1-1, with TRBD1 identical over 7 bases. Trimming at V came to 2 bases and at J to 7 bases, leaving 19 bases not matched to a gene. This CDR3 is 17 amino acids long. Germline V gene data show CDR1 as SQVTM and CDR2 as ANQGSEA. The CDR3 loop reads CSVERGAGRGAVGEAFF. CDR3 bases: TGCAGCGTTGAACGAGGGGCTGGCAGGGGGGCAGTGGGTGAAGCTTTCTTT.

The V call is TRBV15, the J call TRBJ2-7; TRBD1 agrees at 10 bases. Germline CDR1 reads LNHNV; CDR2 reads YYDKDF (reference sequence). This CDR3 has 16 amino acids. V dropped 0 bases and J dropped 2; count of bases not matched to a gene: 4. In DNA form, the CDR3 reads TGTGCCACCAGCAGAGATCAAGGGACAGGGGCCTACGAGCAGTACTTC. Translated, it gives CATSRDQGTGAYEQYF. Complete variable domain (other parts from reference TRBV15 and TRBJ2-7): DAMVIQNPRYQVTQFGKPVTLSCSQTLNHNVMYWYQQKSSQAPKLLFHYYDKDFNNEADTPDNFQSRRPNTSFCFLDIRSPGLGDTAMYLCATSRDQGTGAYEQYFGPGTRLTVT.

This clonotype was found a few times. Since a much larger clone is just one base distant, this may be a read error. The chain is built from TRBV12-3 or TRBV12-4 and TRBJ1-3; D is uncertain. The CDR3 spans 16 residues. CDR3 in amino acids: CASSLGSGVSGNTICF. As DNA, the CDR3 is TGTGCCAGCAGTTTGGGGTCCGGCGTCTCTGGAAACACCATATGTTTT.

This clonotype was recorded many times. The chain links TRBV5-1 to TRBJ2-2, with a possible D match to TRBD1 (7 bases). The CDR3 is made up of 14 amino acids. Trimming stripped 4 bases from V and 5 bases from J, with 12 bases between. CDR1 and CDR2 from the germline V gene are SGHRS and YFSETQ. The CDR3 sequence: CASSAGQKTGELFF. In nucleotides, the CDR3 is TGCGCCAGCAGCGCGGGACAGAAAACCGGGGAGCTGTTTTTT.

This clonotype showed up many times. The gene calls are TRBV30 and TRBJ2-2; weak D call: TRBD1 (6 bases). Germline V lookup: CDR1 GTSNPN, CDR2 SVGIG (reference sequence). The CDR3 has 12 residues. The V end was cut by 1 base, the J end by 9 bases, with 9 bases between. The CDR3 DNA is TGTGCCTGGAGTGAACAGGGAAGGGAGCTGTTTTTT. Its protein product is CAWSEQGRELFF. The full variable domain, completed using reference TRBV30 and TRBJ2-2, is SQTIHQWPATLVQPVGSPLSLECTVEGTSNPNLYWYRQAAGRGLQLLFYSVGIGQISSEVPQNLSASRPQDRQFILSSKKLLLSDSGFYLCAWSEQGRELFFGEGSRLTVL.

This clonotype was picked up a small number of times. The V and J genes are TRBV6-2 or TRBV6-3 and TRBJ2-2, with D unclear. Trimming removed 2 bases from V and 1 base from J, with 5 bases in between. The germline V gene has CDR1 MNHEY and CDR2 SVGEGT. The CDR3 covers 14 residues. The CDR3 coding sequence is TGTGCCAGCAGTTACGGCCTGAACACCGGGGAGCTGTTTTTT. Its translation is CASSYGLNTGELFF.

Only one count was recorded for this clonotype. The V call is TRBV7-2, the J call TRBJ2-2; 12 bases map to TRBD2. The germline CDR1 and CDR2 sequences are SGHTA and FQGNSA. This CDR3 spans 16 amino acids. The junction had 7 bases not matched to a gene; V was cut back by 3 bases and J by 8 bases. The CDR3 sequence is CASSLTSGRFLGELFF. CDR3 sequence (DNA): TGTGCCAGCAGCTTGACTAGCGGGAGATTCTTAGGGGAGCTGTTTTTT.

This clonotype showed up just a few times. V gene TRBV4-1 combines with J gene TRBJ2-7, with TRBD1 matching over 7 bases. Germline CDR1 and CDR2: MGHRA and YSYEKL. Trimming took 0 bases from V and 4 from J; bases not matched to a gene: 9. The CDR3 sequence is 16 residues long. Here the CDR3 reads CASSQEMTGYLYEQYF. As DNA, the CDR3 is TGCGCCAGCAGCCAAGAGATGACAGGGTATTTATACGAGCAGTACTTC.

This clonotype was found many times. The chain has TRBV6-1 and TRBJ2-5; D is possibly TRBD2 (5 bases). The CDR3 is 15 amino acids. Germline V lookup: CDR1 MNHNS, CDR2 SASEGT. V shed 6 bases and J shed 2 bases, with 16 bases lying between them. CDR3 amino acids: CASSPRAEAQETQYF. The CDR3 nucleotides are TGTGCCAGCAGCCCTCGAGCGGAGGCACAAGAGACCCAGTACTTC.

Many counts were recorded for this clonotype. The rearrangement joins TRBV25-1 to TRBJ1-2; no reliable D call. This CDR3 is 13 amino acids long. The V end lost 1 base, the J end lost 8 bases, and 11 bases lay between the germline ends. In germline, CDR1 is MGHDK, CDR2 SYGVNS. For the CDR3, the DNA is TGTGCCAGCAGTGAATGGAATATTGACGGCTACACCTTC. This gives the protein CASSEWNIDGYTF.

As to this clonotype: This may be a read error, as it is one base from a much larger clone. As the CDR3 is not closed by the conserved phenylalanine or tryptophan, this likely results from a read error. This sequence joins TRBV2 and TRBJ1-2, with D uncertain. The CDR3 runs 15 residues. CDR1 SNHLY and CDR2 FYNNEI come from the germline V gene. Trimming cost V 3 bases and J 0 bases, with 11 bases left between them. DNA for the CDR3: TGTGCCAGCAGTGAGGAGGTCGGACCTAACTATGGCTACACCCTC. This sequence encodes CASSEEVGPNYGYTL.

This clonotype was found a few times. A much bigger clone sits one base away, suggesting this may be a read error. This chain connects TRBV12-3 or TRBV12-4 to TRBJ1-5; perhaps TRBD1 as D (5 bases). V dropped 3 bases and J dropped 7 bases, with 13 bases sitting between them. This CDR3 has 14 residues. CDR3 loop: CASSFMGGGQPQHF. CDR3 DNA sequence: TGTGCCAGCAGTTTCATGGGGGGTGGACAGCCCCAGCATTTT.

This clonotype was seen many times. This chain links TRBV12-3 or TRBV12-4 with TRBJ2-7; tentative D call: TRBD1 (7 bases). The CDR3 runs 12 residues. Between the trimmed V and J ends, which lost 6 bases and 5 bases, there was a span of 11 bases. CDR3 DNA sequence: TGTGCCAGCAGCATCAGGGGGGACGAGCAGTACTTC. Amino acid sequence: CASSIRGDEQYF.

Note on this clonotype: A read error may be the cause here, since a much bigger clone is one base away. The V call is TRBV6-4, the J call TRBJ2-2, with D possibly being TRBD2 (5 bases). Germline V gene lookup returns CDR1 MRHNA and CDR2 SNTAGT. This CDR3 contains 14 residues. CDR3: CAGSEFVEAGELFF. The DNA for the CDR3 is TGTGCCGGCAGTGAATTTGTGGAGGCCGGGGAGCTGTTTTTT.

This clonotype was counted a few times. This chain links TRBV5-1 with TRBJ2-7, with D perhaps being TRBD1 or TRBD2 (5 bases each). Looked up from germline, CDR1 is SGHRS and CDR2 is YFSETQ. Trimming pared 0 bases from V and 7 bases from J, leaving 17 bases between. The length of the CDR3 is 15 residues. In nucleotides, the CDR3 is TGCGCCAGCAGCTTGGGGCAGGGCGGTTCGGGGGAGCAGTACTTC. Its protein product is CASSLGQGGSGEQYF.

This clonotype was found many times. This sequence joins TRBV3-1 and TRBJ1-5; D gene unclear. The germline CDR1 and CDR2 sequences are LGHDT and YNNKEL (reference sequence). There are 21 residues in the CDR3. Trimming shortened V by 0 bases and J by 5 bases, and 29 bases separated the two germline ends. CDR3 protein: CASSQEPGFIGRQREDQPQHF. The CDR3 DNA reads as TGTGCCAGCAGCCAAGAGCCCGGATTCATCGGACGGCAAAGGGAGGATCAGCCCCAGCATTTT. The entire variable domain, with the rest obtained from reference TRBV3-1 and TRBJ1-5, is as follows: DTAVSQTPKYLVTQMGNDKSIKCEQNLGHDTMYWYKQDSKKFLKIMFSYNNKELIINETVPNRFSPKSPDKAHLNLHINSLELGDSAVYFCASSQEPGFIGRQREDQPQHFGDGTRLSIL.

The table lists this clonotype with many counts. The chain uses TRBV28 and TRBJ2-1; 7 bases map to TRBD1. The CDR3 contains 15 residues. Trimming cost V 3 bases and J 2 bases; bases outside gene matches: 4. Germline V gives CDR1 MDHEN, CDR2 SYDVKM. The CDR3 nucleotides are TGTGCCAGCAGTTTTTCCCAGGGGGCCTACAATGAGCAGTTCTTC. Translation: CASSFSQGAYNEQFF.

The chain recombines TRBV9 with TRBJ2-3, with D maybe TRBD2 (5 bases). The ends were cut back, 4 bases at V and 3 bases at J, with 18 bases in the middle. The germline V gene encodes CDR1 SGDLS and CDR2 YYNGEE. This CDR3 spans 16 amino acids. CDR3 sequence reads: CASSLEASYPTDTQYF. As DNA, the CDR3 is TGTGCCAGCAGCCTCGAGGCTAGCTACCCAACAGATACGCAGTATTTT.

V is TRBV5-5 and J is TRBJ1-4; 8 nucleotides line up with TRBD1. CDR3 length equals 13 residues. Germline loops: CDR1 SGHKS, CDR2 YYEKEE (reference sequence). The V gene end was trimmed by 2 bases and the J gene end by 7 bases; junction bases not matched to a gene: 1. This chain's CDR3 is CASSFGQGEKLFF. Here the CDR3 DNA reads TGTGCCAGCAGCTTCGGACAGGGTGAAAAACTGTTTTTT.

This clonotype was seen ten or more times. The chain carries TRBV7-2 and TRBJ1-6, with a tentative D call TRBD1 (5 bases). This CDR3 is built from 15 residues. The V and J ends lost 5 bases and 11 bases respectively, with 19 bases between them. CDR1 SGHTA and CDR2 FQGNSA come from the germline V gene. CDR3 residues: CASSENGGVWAPLHF. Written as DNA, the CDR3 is TGTGCCAGCAGCGAAAATGGAGGGGTGTGGGCACCCCTCCACTTT.